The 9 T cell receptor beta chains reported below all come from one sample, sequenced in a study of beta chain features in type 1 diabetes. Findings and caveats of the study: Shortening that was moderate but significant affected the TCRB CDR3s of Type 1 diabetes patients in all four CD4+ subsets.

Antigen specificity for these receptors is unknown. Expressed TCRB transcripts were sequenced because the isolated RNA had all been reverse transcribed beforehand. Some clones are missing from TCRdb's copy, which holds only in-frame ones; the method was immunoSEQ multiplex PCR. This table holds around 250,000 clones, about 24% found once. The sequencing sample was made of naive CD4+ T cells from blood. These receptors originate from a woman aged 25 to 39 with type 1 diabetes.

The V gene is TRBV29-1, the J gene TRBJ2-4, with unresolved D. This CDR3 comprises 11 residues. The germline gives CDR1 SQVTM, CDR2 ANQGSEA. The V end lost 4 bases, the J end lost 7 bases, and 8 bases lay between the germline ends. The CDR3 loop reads CSVGGDNIQYF. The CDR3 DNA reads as TGCAGCGTTGGAGGAGATAACATTCAGTACTTC.

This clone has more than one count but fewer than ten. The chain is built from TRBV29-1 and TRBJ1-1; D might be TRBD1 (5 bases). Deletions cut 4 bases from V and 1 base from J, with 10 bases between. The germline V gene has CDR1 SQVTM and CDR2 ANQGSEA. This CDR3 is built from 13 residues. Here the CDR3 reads CSVVPGWNTEAFF. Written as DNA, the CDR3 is TGCAGCGTTGTTCCAGGGTGGAACACTGAAGCTTTCTTT.

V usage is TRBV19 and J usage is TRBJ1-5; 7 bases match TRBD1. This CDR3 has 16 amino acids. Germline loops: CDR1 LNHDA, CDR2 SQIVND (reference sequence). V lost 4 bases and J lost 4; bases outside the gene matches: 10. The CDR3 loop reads CASSKLFGTANQPQHF. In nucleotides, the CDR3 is TGTGCCAGTAGTAAATTGTTTGGGACAGCAAATCAGCCCCAGCATTTT.

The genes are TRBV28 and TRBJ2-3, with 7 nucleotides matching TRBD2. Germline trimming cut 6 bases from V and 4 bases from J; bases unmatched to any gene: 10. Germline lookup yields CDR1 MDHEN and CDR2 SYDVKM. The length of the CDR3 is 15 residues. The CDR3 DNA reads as TGTGCCAGCAGCGGCGGGGCGGGAGTCGCAGATACGCAGTATTTT. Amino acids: CASSGGAGVADTQYF.

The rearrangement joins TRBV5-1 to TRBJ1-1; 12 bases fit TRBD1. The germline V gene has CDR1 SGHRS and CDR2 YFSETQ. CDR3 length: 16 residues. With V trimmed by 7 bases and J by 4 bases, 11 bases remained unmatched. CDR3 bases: TGCGCCAGCCGCGGGACAGGGGGCGTCTTGGGCACTGAAGCTTTCTTT. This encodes CASRGTGGVLGTEAFF.

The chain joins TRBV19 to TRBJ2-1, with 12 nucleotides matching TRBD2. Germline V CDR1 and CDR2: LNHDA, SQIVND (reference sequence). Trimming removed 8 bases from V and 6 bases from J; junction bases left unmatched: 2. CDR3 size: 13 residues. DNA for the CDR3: TGTGCCAGTGGACTAGCGGGACTCAATGAGCAGTTCTTC. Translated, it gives CASGLAGLNEQFF.

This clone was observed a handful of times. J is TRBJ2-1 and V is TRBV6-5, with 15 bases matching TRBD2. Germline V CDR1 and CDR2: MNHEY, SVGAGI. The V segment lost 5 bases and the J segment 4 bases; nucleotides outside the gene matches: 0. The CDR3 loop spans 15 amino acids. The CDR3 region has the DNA TGTGCCAGCAGTGGACTAGCGGGAGGGTACAATGAGCAGTTCTTC. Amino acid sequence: CASSGLAGGYNEQFF.

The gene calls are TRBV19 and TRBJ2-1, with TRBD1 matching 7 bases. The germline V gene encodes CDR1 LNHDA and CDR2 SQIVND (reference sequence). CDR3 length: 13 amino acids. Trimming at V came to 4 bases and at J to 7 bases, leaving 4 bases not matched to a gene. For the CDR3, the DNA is TGTGCCAGTAGTACGAACAGGGGTAATGAGCAGTTCTTC. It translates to CASSTNRGNEQFF.

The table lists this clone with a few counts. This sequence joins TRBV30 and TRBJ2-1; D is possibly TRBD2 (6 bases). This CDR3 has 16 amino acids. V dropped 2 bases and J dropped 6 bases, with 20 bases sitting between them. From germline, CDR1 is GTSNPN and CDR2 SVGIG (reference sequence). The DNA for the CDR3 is TGTGCCTGGAGTAGAGCGGGCCACCCCCCGAGCAATGAGCAGTTCTTC. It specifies CAWSRAGHPPSNEQFF.